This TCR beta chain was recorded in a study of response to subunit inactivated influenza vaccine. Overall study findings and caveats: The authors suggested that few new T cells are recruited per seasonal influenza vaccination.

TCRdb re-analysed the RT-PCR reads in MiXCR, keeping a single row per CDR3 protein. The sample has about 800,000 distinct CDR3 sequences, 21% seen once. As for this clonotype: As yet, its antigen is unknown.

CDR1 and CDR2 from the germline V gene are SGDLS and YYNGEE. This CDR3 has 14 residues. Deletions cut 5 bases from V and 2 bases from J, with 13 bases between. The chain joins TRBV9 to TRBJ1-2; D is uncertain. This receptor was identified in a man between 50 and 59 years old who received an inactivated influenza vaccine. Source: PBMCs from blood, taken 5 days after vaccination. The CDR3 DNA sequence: TGTGCCAGCAGAGCCGATGGGGTAAACTATGGCTACACCTTC. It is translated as CASRADGVNYGYTF.